This TCR beta chain was recovered during a study of T cell repertoires in cytomegalovirus infection. Whole-study context: Alongside well-studied HLA-B-restricted CMV epitopes, recently identified HLA-C-restricted CMV epitopes were also used. Public TCR beta signatures provided an indication of both CMV infection and a matching HLA type.

This clonotype showed up many times. What it recognizes is unknown. CDR3 length: 19 residues. Trimming at V came to 0 bases and at J to 5 bases, leaving 7 bases not matched to a gene. Germline loops: CDR1 LNHDA, CDR2 SQIVND (reference sequence). Points from the study as a whole: The response measured ex vivo was dominated by TCR beta clonotypes (HLA-C-restricted and CMV-specific). Accumulated public TCR beta family frequency recognized individuals carrying CMV together with the relevant HLA.

TCRdb used MiXCR to reprocess the reads, holding one entry per CDR3 protein. This sample has some 920,000 distinct CDR3 sequences, with 30% to 40% found just once. V usage is TRBV19 and J usage is TRBJ2-1; 16 nucleotides align to TRBD2. This TCR came from a human donor in good health (CMV status not recorded). Some clones in this sample may be carry-over from other donors' samples. The sequences come from cultured CD8+ T cells from PBMCs, collected from culture after CMV antigen stimulation. CDR3: CASSIDLGLAGGGDNEQFF. In DNA, the CDR3 is TGTGCCAGTAGTATAGACCTGGGACTAGCGGGGGGGGGGGACAATGAGCAGTTCTTC.